These T cell receptor beta chains were read from a single sample in a study of shared clonotypes between healthy human individuals. TCRdb's copy holds only in-frame clones and misses some; the assay was immunoSEQ multiplex PCR. The profile shows 550,000 to 700,000 clones, roughly 73% of them singletons. Sequencing was done on a sample of memory CD4+ T cells sorted from blood. The receptors originated from a woman aged 30 to 39 in good health. CDR3s include the opening cysteine and the closing phenylalanine or tryptophan. The order of the fields is CDR3 length, D gene, V gene, J gene, clone size, CDR3 protein, CDR3 DNA. D genes are given only for firm matches. Where a row states a size, it is once, few, many or the class of an expanded clone; other rows omit it.

CDR3 length: 13
D gene: .
V gene: TRBV18
J gene: TRBJ2-1
clone size: .
CDR3 protein: CASSPAPQGEQFF
CDR3 DNA: TGTGCCAGCTCACCGGCCCCGCAGGGTGAGCAGTTCTTC

CDR3 length: 17
D gene: .
V gene: TRBV25-1
J gene: TRBJ1-3
clone size: .
CDR3 protein: CASSEAPGPDSGNTIYF
CDR3 DNA: TGTGCCAGCTCGGAGGCCCCAGGACCTGACTCTGGAAACACCATATATTTT

CDR3 length: 12
D gene: .
V gene: TRBV18
J gene: TRBJ1-2
clone size: .
CDR3 protein: CASSRGSYGYTF
CDR3 DNA: TGTGCCAGCTCACGCGGGAGCTATGGCTACACCTTC

CDR3 length: 14
D gene: TRBD2
V gene: TRBV6-6
J gene: TRBJ2-1
clone size: .
CDR3 protein: CASTSGFNYNEQFF
CDR3 DNA: TGTGCCAGCACTAGCGGGTTCAACTACAATGAGCAGTTCTTC

CDR3 length: 15
D gene: TRBD1
V gene: TRBV6-6
J gene: TRBJ2-3
clone size: .
CDR3 protein: CASSYRTGSTDTQYF
CDR3 DNA: TGTGCCAGCAGTTACAGGACAGGGAGCACAGATACGCAGTATTTT

CDR3 length: 15
D gene: .
V gene: TRBV27
J gene: TRBJ2-7
clone size: .
CDR3 protein: CASSLKGESTYEQYF
CDR3 DNA: TGTGCCAGCAGTTTAAAGGGGGAGTCCACCTACGAGCAGTACTTC

CDR3 length: 16
D gene: TRBD1
V gene: TRBV2
J gene: TRBJ2-1
clone size: .
CDR3 protein: CASSNQGAGVSNEQFF
CDR3 DNA: TGTGCCAGCAGTAACCAGGGGGCTGGAGTCTCGAATGAGCAGTTCTTC

CDR3 length: 16
D gene: TRBD1
V gene: TRBV5-1
J gene: TRBJ2-1
clone size: .
CDR3 protein: CASSLVSPGTGNEQFF
CDR3 DNA: TGCGCCAGCAGCTTGGTTTCCCCCGGGACAGGGAATGAGCAGTTCTTC

CDR3 length: 14
D gene: .
V gene: TRBV7-3
J gene: TRBJ2-7
clone size: .
CDR3 protein: CASSRDPSSYEQYF
CDR3 DNA: TGTGCCAGCAGCAGGGATCCTAGCTCCTACGAGCAGTACTTC

CDR3 length: 16
D gene: .
V gene: TRBV19
J gene: TRBJ2-7
clone size: few
CDR3 protein: CASSPGGGYSTYEQYF
CDR3 DNA: TGTGCCAGTAGTCCTGGCGGGGGCTATTCGACCTACGAGCAGTACTTC

CDR3 length: 14
D gene: .
V gene: TRBV15
J gene: TRBJ2-7
clone size: .
CDR3 protein: CATSRDLLGYEQYF
CDR3 DNA: TGTGCCACCAGCAGAGACTTACTGGGGTACGAGCAGTACTTC

CDR3 length: 15
D gene: .
V gene: TRBV5-4
J gene: TRBJ2-1
clone size: many
CDR3 protein: CASSLASEPYNEQFF
CDR3 DNA: TGTGCCAGCAGCTTGGCTAGCGAACCCTACAATGAGCAGTTCTTC

CDR3 length: 13
D gene: TRBD1
V gene: TRBV2
J gene: TRBJ2-7
clone size: .
CDR3 protein: CASSAETGDEQYF
CDR3 DNA: TGTGCCAGCAGTGCCGAGACAGGGGACGAGCAGTACTTC

CDR3 length: 17
D gene: .
V gene: TRBV28
J gene: TRBJ1-2
clone size: .
CDR3 protein: CASSFVDSGHTNYGYTF
CDR3 DNA: TGTGCCAGCAGTTTTGTAGATTCAGGGCATACTAACTATGGCTACACCTTC

CDR3 length: 15
D gene: TRBD2
V gene: TRBV27
J gene: TRBJ2-7
clone size: .
CDR3 protein: CASRARAGVSYEQYF
CDR3 DNA: TGTGCCAGCCGGGCCCGAGCGGGAGTCAGCTACGAGCAGTACTTC

CDR3 length: 17
D gene: TRBD2
V gene: TRBV19
J gene: TRBJ2-1
clone size: .
CDR3 protein: CASTDAGGIVSYNEQFF
CDR3 DNA: TGTGCCAGTACGGATGCGGGAGGGATAGTGTCCTACAATGAGCAGTTCTTC

CDR3 length: 16
D gene: TRBD1
V gene: TRBV4-1
J gene: TRBJ1-1
clone size: .
CDR3 protein: CASSHRDRGPDTEAFF
CDR3 DNA: TGCGCCAGCAGCCATAGGGACAGGGGGCCTGACACTGAAGCTTTCTTT

CDR3 length: 13
D gene: .
V gene: TRBV2
J gene: TRBJ1-4
clone size: few
CDR3 protein: CASRGDPNEKLFF
CDR3 DNA: TGTGCCAGCAGGGGGGACCCTAATGAAAAACTGTTTTTT

CDR3 length: 14
D gene: .
V gene: TRBV9
J gene: TRBJ1-1
clone size: .
CDR3 protein: CASSVAGMNTEAFF
CDR3 DNA: TGTGCCAGCAGCGTAGCAGGAATGAACACTGAAGCTTTCTTT

CDR3 length: 14
D gene: .
V gene: TRBV28
J gene: TRBJ1-5
clone size: .
CDR3 protein: CASSLRQDGQPQHF
CDR3 DNA: TGTGCCAGCAGTTTAAGACAGGATGGTCAGCCCCAGCATTTT

CDR3 length: 11
D gene: .
V gene: TRBV28
J gene: TRBJ2-2
clone size: once
CDR3 protein: CASSLAGELFF
CDR3 DNA: TGTGCCAGCAGTTTAGCCGGGGAGCTGTTTTTT

CDR3 length: 14
D gene: .
V gene: TRBV27
J gene: TRBJ2-7
clone size: .
CDR3 protein: CASRRAGPRYEQYF
CDR3 DNA: TGTGCCAGCAGACGAGCGGGCCCCCGCTACGAGCAGTACTTC

CDR3 length: 15
D gene: TRBD1
V gene: TRBV6-1
J gene: TRBJ1-2
clone size: .
CDR3 protein: CASSESTGGYYGYTF
CDR3 DNA: TGTGCCAGCAGTGAAAGCACAGGGGGATACTATGGCTACACCTTC

CDR3 length: 15
D gene: .
V gene: TRBV5-1
J gene: TRBJ2-3
clone size: .
CDR3 protein: CASTSGPLGADTQYF
CDR3 DNA: TGCGCCAGCACCTCGGGGCCTTTAGGAGCAGATACGCAGTATTTT

CDR3 length: 15
D gene: TRBD2
V gene: TRBV10-2
J gene: TRBJ2-1
clone size: .
CDR3 protein: CASSEGLAGGGRQFF
CDR3 DNA: TGCGCCAGCAGTGAAGGACTAGCGGGAGGGGGCCGGCAGTTCTTC

CDR3 length: 16
D gene: TRBD2
V gene: TRBV7-7
J gene: TRBJ2-7
clone size: once
CDR3 protein: CASSPAGREGTYEQYF
CDR3 DNA: TGTGCCAGCAGTCCAGCTGGGCGGGAGGGAACCTACGAGCAGTACTTC

CDR3 length: 14
D gene: TRBD1
V gene: TRBV5-1
J gene: TRBJ1-5
clone size: .
CDR3 protein: CASSPGQENQPQHF
CDR3 DNA: TGCGCCAGCAGTCCGGGACAGGAAAATCAGCCCCAGCATTTT

CDR3 length: 15
D gene: .
V gene: TRBV2
J gene: TRBJ2-1
clone size: .
CDR3 protein: CASKGLVASYNEQFF
CDR3 DNA: TGTGCCAGCAAGGGCTTGGTGGCCTCCTACAATGAGCAGTTCTTC

CDR3 length: 14
D gene: .
V gene: TRBV2
J gene: TRBJ2-3
clone size: .
CDR3 protein: CASSEGPFADTQYF
CDR3 DNA: TGTGCCAGCAGTGAAGGACCGTTTGCAGATACGCAGTATTTT

CDR3 length: 13
D gene: .
V gene: TRBV29-1
J gene: TRBJ2-1
clone size: .
CDR3 protein: CSVGRASYNEQFF
CDR3 DNA: TGCAGCGTTGGGCGGGCTAGCTACAATGAGCAGTTCTTC

CDR3 length: 15
D gene: .
V gene: TRBV10-3
J gene: TRBJ1-1
clone size: few
CDR3 protein: CAISAGGVRGTEAFF
CDR3 DNA: TGTGCCATCAGTGCTGGGGGAGTGAGGGGCACTGAAGCTTTCTTT

CDR3 length: 15
D gene: TRBD2
V gene: TRBV5-1
J gene: TRBJ2-1
clone size: .
CDR3 protein: CASSFIAGTYNEQFF
CDR3 DNA: TGCGCCAGCAGCTTTATAGCGGGAACGTACAATGAGCAGTTCTTC

CDR3 length: 15
D gene: TRBD2
V gene: TRBV5-1
J gene: TRBJ2-1
clone size: .
CDR3 protein: CASSLVSSGYNEQFF
CDR3 DNA: TGCGCCAGCAGCTTGGTCTCTAGCGGTTACAATGAGCAGTTCTTC

CDR3 length: 13
D gene: .
V gene: TRBV28
J gene: TRBJ2-7
clone size: .
CDR3 protein: CASRPQPTYEQYF
CDR3 DNA: TGTGCCAGCAGACCCCAGCCAACCTACGAGCAGTACTTC

CDR3 length: 17
D gene: .
V gene: TRBV18
J gene: TRBJ1-1
clone size: .
CDR3 protein: CASSPPLGSPQNTEAFF
CDR3 DNA: TGTGCCAGCTCACCACCGTTGGGGAGCCCACAGAACACTGAAGCTTTCTTT

CDR3 length: 18
D gene: TRBD2
V gene: TRBV7-9
J gene: TRBJ2-3
clone size: few
CDR3 protein: CASRKGLAGALLTDTQYF
CDR3 DNA: TGTGCCAGCAGAAAAGGACTAGCGGGAGCCTTACTGACAGATACGCAGTATTTT

CDR3 length: 14
D gene: TRBD1
V gene: TRBV10-2
J gene: TRBJ1-2
clone size: .
CDR3 protein: CASSRDSRGRGYTF
CDR3 DNA: TGCGCCAGCAGTCGGGACAGCCGAGGGCGTGGCTACACCTTC

CDR3 length: 17
D gene: .
V gene: TRBV7-2
J gene: TRBJ2-2
clone size: .
CDR3 protein: CASSLGGTGWNTGELFF
CDR3 DNA: TGTGCCAGCAGCTTAGGGGGGACGGGATGGAACACCGGGGAGCTGTTTTTT

CDR3 length: 17
D gene: TRBD2
V gene: TRBV15
J gene: TRBJ2-7
clone size: .
CDR3 protein: CATSRDSGRPRSYEQYF
CDR3 DNA: TGTGCCACCAGCAGAGATAGCGGGCGCCCGCGTTCCTACGAGCAGTACTTC

CDR3 length: 18
D gene: TRBD2
V gene: TRBV7-9
J gene: TRBJ2-2
clone size: .
CDR3 protein: CASSPSEASGSFTGELFF
CDR3 DNA: TGTGCCAGCAGCCCTAGCGAGGCTAGCGGGAGTTTTACCGGGGAGCTGTTTTTT

CDR3 length: 17
D gene: TRBD2
V gene: TRBV5-1
J gene: TRBJ2-3
clone size: .
CDR3 protein: CASSTGTSGFSTDTQYF
CDR3 DNA: TGCGCCAGCAGCACCGGGACTAGCGGTTTTAGCACAGATACGCAGTATTTT

CDR3 length: 14
D gene: .
V gene: TRBV10-2
J gene: TRBJ2-3
clone size: .
CDR3 protein: CASRIHPSTDTQYF
CDR3 DNA: TGCGCCAGCAGGATCCATCCCAGCACAGATACGCAGTATTTT

CDR3 length: 14
D gene: .
V gene: TRBV28
J gene: TRBJ2-7
clone size: .
CDR3 protein: CASSVRDGSYEQYF
CDR3 DNA: TGTGCCAGCAGTGTAAGGGACGGATCCTACGAGCAGTACTTC

CDR3 length: 15
D gene: .
V gene: TRBV6-5
J gene: TRBJ2-1
clone size: .
CDR3 protein: CASSYGLLTYNEQFF
CDR3 DNA: TGTGCCAGCAGTTACGGGTTGTTAACCTACAATGAGCAGTTCTTC

CDR3 length: 12
D gene: .
V gene: TRBV19
J gene: TRBJ1-1
clone size: few
CDR3 protein: CASSIGVTEAFF
CDR3 DNA: TGTGCCAGTAGTATAGGTGTGACTGAAGCTTTCTTT

CDR3 length: 15
D gene: TRBD2
V gene: TRBV6-5
J gene: TRBJ2-5
clone size: .
CDR3 protein: CASRASGSVGETQYF
CDR3 DNA: TGTGCCAGCAGGGCAAGCGGGAGCGTTGGGGAGACCCAGTACTTC

CDR3 length: 14
D gene: TRBD1
V gene: TRBV2
J gene: TRBJ2-5
clone size: .
CDR3 protein: CASSGTGTQETQYF
CDR3 DNA: TGTGCCAGCAGCGGGACAGGGACCCAAGAGACCCAGTACTTC

CDR3 length: 14
D gene: .
V gene: TRBV25-1
J gene: TRBJ1-3
clone size: .
CDR3 protein: CASSAQGSGNTIYF
CDR3 DNA: TGTGCCAGCAGTGCGCAGGGGTCTGGAAACACCATATATTTT

CDR3 length: 15
D gene: TRBD1
V gene: TRBV18
J gene: TRBJ2-7
clone size: .
CDR3 protein: CASSPNTGQSYEQYF
CDR3 DNA: TGTGCCAGCTCACCAAACACGGGACAGTCCTACGAGCAGTACTTC

CDR3 length: 13
D gene: .
V gene: TRBV2
J gene: TRBJ2-5
clone size: .
CDR3 protein: CASSELGLQTQYF
CDR3 DNA: TGTGCCAGCAGTGAATTGGGTTTGCAGACCCAGTACTTC

CDR3 length: 15
D gene: TRBD1
V gene: TRBV4-1
J gene: TRBJ2-7
clone size: .
CDR3 protein: CASSNPGQGLYEQYF
CDR3 DNA: TGCGCCAGCAGCAACCCGGGACAGGGGCTTTACGAGCAGTACTTC

CDR3 length: 15
D gene: TRBD2
V gene: TRBV28
J gene: TRBJ2-3
clone size: .
CDR3 protein: CASSFSATSGLQQYF
CDR3 DNA: TGTGCCAGCAGTTTTTCCGCGACTAGCGGTTTACAACAGTATTTT

CDR3 length: 14
D gene: .
V gene: TRBV6-5
J gene: TRBJ2-5
clone size: .
CDR3 protein: CASRLRHPQETQYF
CDR3 DNA: TGTGCCAGCCGCCTCCGGCACCCGCAAGAGACCCAGTACTTC

CDR3 length: 15
D gene: .
V gene: TRBV10-2
J gene: TRBJ1-5
clone size: once
CDR3 protein: CASSVLGTSNQPQHF
CDR3 DNA: TGCGCCAGCAGTGTCCTCGGGACAAGCAATCAGCCCCAGCATTTT

CDR3 length: 13
D gene: .
V gene: TRBV6-6
J gene: TRBJ1-5
clone size: .
CDR3 protein: CASSTQGDQPQHF
CDR3 DNA: TGTGCCAGCAGTACACAGGGCGATCAGCCCCAGCATTTT

CDR3 length: 13
D gene: .
V gene: TRBV19
J gene: TRBJ1-2
clone size: .
CDR3 protein: CASSIDLMNGYTF
CDR3 DNA: TGTGCCAGTAGTATAGATCTAATGAATGGCTACACCTTC

CDR3 length: 14
D gene: .
V gene: TRBV7-8
J gene: TRBJ2-2
clone size: .
CDR3 protein: CASRLWGETGELFF
CDR3 DNA: TGTGCCAGCAGACTCTGGGGGGAAACCGGGGAGCTGTTTTTT

CDR3 length: 14
D gene: .
V gene: TRBV5-8
J gene: TRBJ2-7
clone size: few
CDR3 protein: CASIPGWGITEQYF
CDR3 DNA: TGTGCCAGCATCCCCGGCTGGGGGATCACCGAGCAGTACTTC

CDR3 length: 15
D gene: .
V gene: TRBV6-1
J gene: TRBJ1-5
clone size: .
CDR3 protein: CASSGQTDSNQPQHF
CDR3 DNA: TGTGCCAGCAGTGGACAGACCGATAGCAATCAGCCCCAGCATTTT

CDR3 length: 14
D gene: .
V gene: TRBV15
J gene: TRBJ2-3
clone size: many
CDR3 protein: CATSREVVLGTQYF
CDR3 DNA: TGTGCCACCAGCAGAGAGGTGGTTTTAGGTACGCAGTATTTT